Included here is one TCR beta chain sequence, with context. This sample is part of a study of T-cell memory formation after mild COVID-19. TCRdb re-called the 5' RACE reads with MiXCR, one entry per CDR3 protein. The table includes over 450,000 distinct CDR3 sequences, roughly 20% detected once. This receptor was obtained from an adult woman who had mild COVID-19 (a few samples of this study predate the infection). Cell type and time point are not known. The sequenced sample consisted of PBMCs or a T cell subset sorted from them (not recorded which).

The CDR3 DNA follows: TGTGCCAGCAGCAGCTTGGGAACGACAGGGGAGGTGGACGAGCAGTACTTC. Translation gives CASSSLGTTGEVDEQYF. This chain joins TRBV5-5 and TRBJ2-7, with 8 bases lining up with TRBD1. Losses at the gene ends were 4 bases for V and 5 bases for J; bases not matched to a gene: 17. The CDR3 extends over 17 amino acids. The germline gives CDR1 SGHKS, CDR2 YYEKEE (reference sequence).